The TCR beta chain under discussion was sequenced for a study of prognosis after radiotherapy for stage I lung cancer (dated by TCRdb to the early 2020s). For the study in its entirety: Between early 2018 and January 2019, nineteen stage I NSCLC patients were enrolled in Nanjing, China. Ages in the cohort of 13 men and 6 women ranged from roughly 50 to 90 years, with a median of 74. Using image-guided IMRT or VMAT, SBRT was delivered in 3 to 5 fractions at a biologically effective dose of at least 100 Gy. On tumor histology, eleven to twelve patients had adenocarcinoma and about seven had squamous cell carcinoma. Newly diagnosed primary stage I lung tumors occurred in about 13 patients, and oligometastatic NSCLC after surgical resection of the primary tumor occurred in five or six. Peripheral blood TCR beta repertoires were profiled in stage I NSCLC patients before and after stereotactic body radiotherapy, and the repertoires were related to distant failure. All patients were considered medically inoperable, owing to comorbidities in about 13 and refusal of surgery in several. The study sequenced about 40 blood samples from some 20 patients, one before and one after SBRT per patient. SBRT was not combined with any concurrent therapy in any patient. Distant metastases were developed by four of the 19 patients after SBRT, at a median of 7 months, whereas no significant progression was observed in the other 15 patients.

All patients had node-negative disease on CT and PET/CT, and none had a history of other malignancies or prior chemotherapy or radiotherapy. About 6 milliliters of peripheral venous blood were drawn into EDTA tubes at each of two time points. Ficoll-Paque Plus density-gradient centrifugation was used to isolate PBMCs. Samples were stored at -80°C immediately after collection until analysis. General conclusions and limits of the study: The small cohort and short follow-up limited the study, so independent validation of the findings is needed. No determination of tumor specificity was made for expanded TCR clones. TRBV and TRBJ usage frequencies reportedly differed by metastasis status, in two V genes at baseline and in nine V and two J genes after SBRT. All reported P values were unadjusted for multiple comparisons. Unique TCR clone counts fell after SBRT (median approximately 9,900 before versus several thousand after; Wilcoxon paired P=0.011). Post-SBRT Shannon entropy and its change from baseline were lower in patients who developed distant metastases; baseline Shannon entropy was not associated with metastases.

Two rounds of multiplex PCR were used to amplify the TCR beta CDR3 region from genomic DNA. The first PCR round used primers specific to each TRBV and TRBJ gene, and the primer sequences were filed in Chinese patent CN105087789A. Universal primers were used in the second round of PCR. The Roche High Pure PCR Template Preparation Kit was used to extract genomic DNA from the frozen PBMCs. Paired-end sequencing with 151 bp reads was performed on the libraries using an Illumina HiSeq 3000. The paper's data handling went like this. CutAdapt was used to remove raw reads lacking the multiplex PCR primer sequences. PEAR was used to merge high-quality paired reads into contigs. By aligning each contig to reference sequences, MiXCR assigned the TRB V, D and J gene segments to that contig. To remove sequencing errors, CDR3 sequences were clustered according to base quality and sequence similarity. Diversity was calculated as Shannon entropy divided by the natural log of the number of productive TCR sequences. Clonality was computed as one minus the ratio of Shannon entropy to the natural log of the number of unique clonotypes. Progression-free survival cut-offs for repertoire metrics were chosen using the Youden index of ROC curves, with analyses run in R 3.5.3. TCRdb took the public reads, trimmed them with fastp at Q25, ran MiXCR for clone calling and kept in-frame beta chains. Rows with a matching CDR3 protein are joined into one entry that keeps the most common DNA and genes. TCRdb, not the original authors, processed these V and J calls. The sample table lists about 59,000 distinct CDR3 sequences, 26% of them with a count of one. Together, the top ten hold around 6.9% of the sample.

As regards this clonotype: Its antigen is currently not known. This may stem from a read error, because a much larger clone lies one nucleotide away.

CDR1 and CDR2, looked up from the germline V gene (reference sequence), are LGHDT and YNNKEL. Germline trimming: 4 bases from V, 9 bases from J; junction bases outside gene matches: 11. Including cysteine and phenylalanine, the CDR3 has 14 amino acids. The only DNA kept is the CDR3, 42 bases in frame from the first base. Material: PBMCs, obtained before or after stereotactic body radiation therapy (not recorded which). This TCR came from a donor of 50 years or more with non-small cell lung cancer. The V and J genes are TRBV3-1 and TRBJ1-1, and 7 bases in between align with TRBD1. The CDR3 here reads CASSRPGQLVKAFF. The base sequence is TGTGCCAGCAGCCGGCCGGGACAGTTGGTTAAAGCTTTCTTT.